This T cell receptor (beta chain) came from a study of a mutant IDH1 vaccine in newly diagnosed glioma. Study details: Mean patient age was about 40 years; approximately 62% were male and approximately 40% female. Findings and limits, study-wide: The occurrence of vaccine-induced immune responses was seen in 90% to 95% of patients.

Data came from immunoSEQ multiplex PCR; TCRdb stores just in-frame clones and leaves some out. The table includes 35,000 to 40,000 clones, about four fifths detected once. The CDR3 totals 14 residues. CDR1 is MDHEN, CDR2 SYDVKM, per germline. Between the trimmed V and J ends, which lost 6 bases and 8 bases, there was a span of 16 bases. The sample's time point: week 23, last vaccination. Vaccine doses each comprised 300 ug of mutant IDH1 20-mer peptide, with topical imiquimod. The count of this clone is one. Its antigen is still unknown. This material consisted of PBMCs, taken from a glioma patient whose treatment included an IDH1 peptide vaccine. The sequence derives from a man aged 35 to 55 with glioma. The chain recombines TRBV28 with TRBJ1-4; no clear D gene. CDR3 nucleotides: TGTGCCAGCAGCCCGCTGGGCGTGCGGGAAAAACTGTTTTTT. Protein sequence: CASSPLGVREKLFF.